The TCR beta chain described here comes from a study of regulatory T cells in long-lasting Graves disease. Study observations and caveats: Rather than thyroid tissue, only peripheral blood underwent study.

The ends were cut back, 0 bases at V and 7 bases at J, with 14 bases in the middle. Germline loops: CDR1 SGDLS, CDR2 YYNGEE. This CDR3 has 16 amino acids. TCR beta libraries were built with iRepertoire HTBI primers and Arm-PCR of CDR3 regions. In the original processing: Identification of gene segments yielded more than 60 TRBV and about 15 TRBJ across samples. TCRdb re-called the multiplex PCR reads through MiXCR, storing one row per CDR3 protein. The V and J calls follow TCRdb's processing rather than the paper's. The data hold around 240,000 distinct CDR3 sequences, with around 18% observed a single time. Time point here: newly diagnosed GD, antithyroid drugs for less than 3 months. There was RNA extracted from PBMCs, and the TCR library was made from it. A note on this clonotype: Its antigen is as yet unknown.

The same sample was also studied in work on T cells in Graves' hyperthyroidism and ophthalmopathy.

This material consisted of peripheral blood mononuclear cells (PBMCs), taken at new diagnosis, from a patient treated with antithyroid drugs. The chain links TRBV9 to TRBJ1-6; tentative D call: TRBD1 (5 bases). The clonotype was recovered from a woman younger than 45 with Graves disease. The CDR3 is CASSVEGGTTNSPLHF. The CDR3 region has the DNA TGTGCCAGCAGCGTAGAAGGCGGGACGACGAATTCACCCCTCCACTTT.